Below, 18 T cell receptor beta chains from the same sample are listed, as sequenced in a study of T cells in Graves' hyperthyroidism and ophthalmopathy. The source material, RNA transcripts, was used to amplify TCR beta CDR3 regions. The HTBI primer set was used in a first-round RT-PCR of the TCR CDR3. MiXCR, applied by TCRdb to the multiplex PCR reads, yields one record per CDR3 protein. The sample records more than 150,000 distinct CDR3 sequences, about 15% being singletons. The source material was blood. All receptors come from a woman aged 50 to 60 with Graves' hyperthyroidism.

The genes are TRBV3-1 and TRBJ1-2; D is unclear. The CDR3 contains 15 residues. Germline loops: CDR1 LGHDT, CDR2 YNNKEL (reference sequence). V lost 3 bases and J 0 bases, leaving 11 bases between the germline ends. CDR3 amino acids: CASSQGGGANYGYTF. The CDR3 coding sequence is TGTGCCAGCAGCCAGGGTGGAGGCGCTAACTATGGCTACACCTTC. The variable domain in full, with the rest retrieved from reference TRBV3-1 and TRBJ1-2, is DTAVSQTPKYLVTQMGNDKSIKCEQNLGHDTMYWYKQDSKKFLKIMFSYNNKELIINETVPNRFSPKSPDKAHLNLHINSLELGDSAVYFCASSQGGGANYGYTFGSGTRLTVV.

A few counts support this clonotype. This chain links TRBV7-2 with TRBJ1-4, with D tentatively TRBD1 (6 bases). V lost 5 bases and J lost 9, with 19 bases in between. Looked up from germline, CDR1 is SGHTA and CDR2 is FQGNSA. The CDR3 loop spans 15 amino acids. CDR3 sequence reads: CASSNGGANRQKLFF. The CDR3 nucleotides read TGTGCCAGCAGCAACGGGGGGGCGAATCGTCAAAAACTGTTTTTT.

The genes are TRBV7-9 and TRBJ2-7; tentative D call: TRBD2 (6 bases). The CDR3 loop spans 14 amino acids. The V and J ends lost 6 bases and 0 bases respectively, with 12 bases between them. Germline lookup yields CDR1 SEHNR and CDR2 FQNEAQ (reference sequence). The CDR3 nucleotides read TGTGCCAGCAGAAGGGACTTCAGCTCCTACGAGCAGTACTTC. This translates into CASRRDFSSYEQYF.

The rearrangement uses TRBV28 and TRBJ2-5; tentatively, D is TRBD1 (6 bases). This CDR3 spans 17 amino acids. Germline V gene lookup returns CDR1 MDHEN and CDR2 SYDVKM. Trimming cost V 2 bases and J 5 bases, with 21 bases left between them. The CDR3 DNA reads TGTGCCAGCAGTTTAGAAGAGGCAGGGGCTATGGGGGAGACCCAGTACTTC. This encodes CASSLEEAGAMGETQYF.

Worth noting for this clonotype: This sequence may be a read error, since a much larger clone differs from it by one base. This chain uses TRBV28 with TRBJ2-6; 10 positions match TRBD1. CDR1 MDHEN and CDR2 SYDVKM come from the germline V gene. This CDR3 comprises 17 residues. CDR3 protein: CVSSSRDRGYGANVLTF. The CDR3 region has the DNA TGTGTCAGCAGTTCCCGGGACAGGGGTTATGGGGCCAACGTCCTGACTTTC.

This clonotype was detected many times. The CDR3 here is CASSYRTGYEQYF. CDR3 coding DNA: TGTGCCAGCAGTTACCGGACAGGCTACGAGCAGTACTTC. This chain uses TRBV6-6 with TRBJ2-7; 7 nucleotides align to TRBD1. V lost 2 bases and J lost 3; bases outside the gene matches: 1. This CDR3 spans 13 amino acids. Germline-derived CDR1 and CDR2 are MNHNY and SVGAGI (reference sequence).

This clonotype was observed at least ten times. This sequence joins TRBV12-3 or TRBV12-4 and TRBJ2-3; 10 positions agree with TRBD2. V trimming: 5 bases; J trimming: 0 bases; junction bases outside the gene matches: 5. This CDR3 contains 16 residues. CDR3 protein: CASSPLAGASTDTQYF. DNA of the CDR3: TGTGCCAGCAGTCCCCTAGCGGGGGCTAGCACAGATACGCAGTATTTT.

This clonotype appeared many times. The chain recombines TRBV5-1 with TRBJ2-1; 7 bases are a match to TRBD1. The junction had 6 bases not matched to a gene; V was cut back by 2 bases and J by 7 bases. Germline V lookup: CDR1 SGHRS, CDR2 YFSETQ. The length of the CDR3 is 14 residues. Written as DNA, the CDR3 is TGCGCCAGCAGCTTTCCCACCAGGGGGAATGAGCAGTTCTTC. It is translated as CASSFPTRGNEQFF.

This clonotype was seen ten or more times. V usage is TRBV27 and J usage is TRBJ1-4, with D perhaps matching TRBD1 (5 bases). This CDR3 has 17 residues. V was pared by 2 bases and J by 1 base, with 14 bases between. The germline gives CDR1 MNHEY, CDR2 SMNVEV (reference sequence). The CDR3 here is CASSLGAGGLTNEKLFF. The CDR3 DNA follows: TGTGCCAGCAGTTTAGGGGCGGGAGGGTTAACTAATGAAAAACTGTTTTTT.

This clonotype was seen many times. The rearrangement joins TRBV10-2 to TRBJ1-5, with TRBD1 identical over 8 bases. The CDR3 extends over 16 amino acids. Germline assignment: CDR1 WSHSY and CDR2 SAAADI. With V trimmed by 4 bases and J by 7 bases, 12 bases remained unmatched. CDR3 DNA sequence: TGCGCCAGCAGTGCCCCGACAGGGGCAGATTTGCAGCCCCAGCATTTT. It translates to CASSAPTGADLQPQHF.

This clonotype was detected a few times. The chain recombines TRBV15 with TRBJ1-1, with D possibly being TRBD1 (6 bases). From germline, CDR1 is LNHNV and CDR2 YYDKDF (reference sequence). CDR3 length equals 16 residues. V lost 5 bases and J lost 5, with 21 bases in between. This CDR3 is CATSPMAFRQGTEAFF. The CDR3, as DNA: TGTGCCACCAGCCCCATGGCATTTCGGCAGGGGACTGAAGCTTTCTTT.

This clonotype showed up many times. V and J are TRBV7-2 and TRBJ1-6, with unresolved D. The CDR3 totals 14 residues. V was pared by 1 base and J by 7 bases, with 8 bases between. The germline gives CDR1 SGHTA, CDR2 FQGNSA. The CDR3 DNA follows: TGTGCCAGCAGCTTAGGGGGAGCAAATTCACCCCTCCACTTT. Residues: CASSLGGANSPLHF.

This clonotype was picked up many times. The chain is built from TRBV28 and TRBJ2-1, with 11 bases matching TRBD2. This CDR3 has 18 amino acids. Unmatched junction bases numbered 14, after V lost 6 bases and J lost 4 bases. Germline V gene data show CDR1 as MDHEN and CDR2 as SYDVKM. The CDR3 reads CASSHSGTSGGYYNEQFF. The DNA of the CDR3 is TGTGCCAGCAGCCATTCGGGCACTAGCGGGGGATATTACAATGAGCAGTTCTTC.

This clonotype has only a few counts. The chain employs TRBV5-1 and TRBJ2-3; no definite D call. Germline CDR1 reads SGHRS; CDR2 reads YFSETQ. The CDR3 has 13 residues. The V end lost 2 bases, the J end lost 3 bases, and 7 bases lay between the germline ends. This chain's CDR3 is CASSFKGTDTQYF. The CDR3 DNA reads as TGCGCCAGCAGCTTCAAAGGGACAGATACGCAGTATTTT.

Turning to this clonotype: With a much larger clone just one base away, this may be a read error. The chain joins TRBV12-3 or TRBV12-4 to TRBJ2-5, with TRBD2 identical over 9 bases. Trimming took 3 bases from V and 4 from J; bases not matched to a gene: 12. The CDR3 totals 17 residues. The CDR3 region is CASSFAGGAGYRETQYF. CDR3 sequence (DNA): TGTGCCAGCAGTTTTGCGGGGGGGGCTGGGTATCGAGAGACCCAGTACTTC.

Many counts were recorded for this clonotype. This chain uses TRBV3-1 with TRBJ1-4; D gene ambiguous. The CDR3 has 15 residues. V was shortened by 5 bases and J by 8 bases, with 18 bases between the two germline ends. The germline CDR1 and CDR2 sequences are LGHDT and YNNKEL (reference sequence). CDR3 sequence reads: CASSFRRREEEKLFF. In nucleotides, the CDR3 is TGTGCCAGCAGCTTCCGGCGGAGGGAGGAAGAAAAACTGTTTTTT.

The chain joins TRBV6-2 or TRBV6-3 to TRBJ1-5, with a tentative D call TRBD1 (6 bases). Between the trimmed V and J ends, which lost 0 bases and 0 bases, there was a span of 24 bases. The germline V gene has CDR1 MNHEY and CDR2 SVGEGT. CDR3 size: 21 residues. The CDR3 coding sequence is TGTGCCAGCAGTTACTCAGGGGGTCCCTGGACTAAGCAATATAGCAATCAGCCCCAGCATTTT. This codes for CASSYSGGPWTKQYSNQPQHF.

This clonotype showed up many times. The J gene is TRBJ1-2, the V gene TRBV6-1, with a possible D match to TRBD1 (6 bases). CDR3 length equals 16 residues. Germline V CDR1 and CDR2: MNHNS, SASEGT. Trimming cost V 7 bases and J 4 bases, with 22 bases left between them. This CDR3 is CASIKGGGFGPYGYTF. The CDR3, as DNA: TGTGCCAGCATCAAGGGGGGGGGTTTCGGTCCCTATGGCTACACCTTC.